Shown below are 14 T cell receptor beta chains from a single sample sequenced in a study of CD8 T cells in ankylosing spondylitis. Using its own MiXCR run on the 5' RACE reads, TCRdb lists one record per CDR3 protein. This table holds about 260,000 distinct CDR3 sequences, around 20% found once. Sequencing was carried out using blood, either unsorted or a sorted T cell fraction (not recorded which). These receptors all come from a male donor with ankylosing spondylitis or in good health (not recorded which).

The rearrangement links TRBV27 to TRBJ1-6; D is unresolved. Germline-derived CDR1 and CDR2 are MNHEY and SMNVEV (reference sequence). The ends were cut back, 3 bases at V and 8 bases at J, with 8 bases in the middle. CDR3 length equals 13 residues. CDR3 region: CASSFYIYSPLHF. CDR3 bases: TGTGCCAGCAGTTTTTACATCTATTCACCCCTCCACTTT.

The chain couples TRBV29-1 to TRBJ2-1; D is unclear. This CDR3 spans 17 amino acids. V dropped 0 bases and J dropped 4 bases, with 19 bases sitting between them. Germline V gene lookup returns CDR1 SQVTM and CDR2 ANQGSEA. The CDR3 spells CSVEEVERAGEYNEQFF. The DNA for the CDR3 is TGCAGCGTTGAAGAGGTAGAAAGGGCTGGGGAATACAATGAGCAGTTCTTC.

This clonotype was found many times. CDR3 protein: CSASGLGDTEAFF. The CDR3, as DNA: TGCAGTGCCTCAGGGCTTGGGGACACTGAAGCTTTCTTT. The chain joins TRBV20-1 to TRBJ1-1; D is possibly TRBD1 (5 bases). Trimming pared 6 bases from V and 3 bases from J, leaving 14 bases between. The CDR3 is made up of 13 amino acids. Germline V gene lookup returns CDR1 DFQATT and CDR2 SNEGSKA (reference sequence).

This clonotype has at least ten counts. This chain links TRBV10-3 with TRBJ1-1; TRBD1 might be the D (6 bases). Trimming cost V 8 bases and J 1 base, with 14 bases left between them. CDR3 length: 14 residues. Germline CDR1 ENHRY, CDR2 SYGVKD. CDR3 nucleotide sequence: TGTGCCATCCGACAGGCAGGGAGGAACACTGAAGCTTTCTTT. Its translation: CAIRQAGRNTEAFF.

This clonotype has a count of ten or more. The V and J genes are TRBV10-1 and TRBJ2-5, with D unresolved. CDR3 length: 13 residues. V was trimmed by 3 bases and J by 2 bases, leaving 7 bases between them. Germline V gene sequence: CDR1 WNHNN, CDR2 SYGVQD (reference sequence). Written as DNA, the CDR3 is TGCGCCAGCAGTGAAGAGTTGCAAGAGACCCAGTACTTC. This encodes CASSEELQETQYF.

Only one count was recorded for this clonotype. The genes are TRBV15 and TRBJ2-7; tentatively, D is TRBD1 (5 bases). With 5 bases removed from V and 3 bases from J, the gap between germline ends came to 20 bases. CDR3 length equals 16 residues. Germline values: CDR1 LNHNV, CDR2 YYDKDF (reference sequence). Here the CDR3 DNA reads TGTGCCACCAGCCGCAGGTCAGGGTCCCTATTCTACGAGCAGTACGTC. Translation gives CATSRRSGSLFYEQYV.

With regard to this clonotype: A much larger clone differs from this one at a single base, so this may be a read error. Written as DNA, the CDR3 is TGTACCAGCAGCGAGAGGGGGGGGCAAGAGACCCAGTACTTC. Amino acid sequence: CTSSERGGQETQYF. The rearrangement uses TRBV7-2 and TRBJ2-5, with D possibly matching TRBD2 (7 bases). Germline CDR1 SGHTA, CDR2 FQGNSA. The CDR3 runs to 14 residues. V lost 5 bases and J lost 2, with 12 bases in between. The complete variable domain, with remaining parts taken from reference TRBV7-2 and TRBJ2-5, reads GAGVSQSPSNKVTEKGKDVELRCDPISGHTALYWYRQSLGQGLEFLIYFQGNSAPDKSGLPSDRFSAERTGGSVSTLTIQRTQQEDSAVYLCTSSERGGQETQYFGPGTRLLVL.

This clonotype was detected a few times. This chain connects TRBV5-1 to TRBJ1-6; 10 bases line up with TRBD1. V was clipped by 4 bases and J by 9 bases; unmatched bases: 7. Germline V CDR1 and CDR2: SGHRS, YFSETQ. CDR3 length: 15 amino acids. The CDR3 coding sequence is TGCGCCAGCAGCCCTAGACAGGGGGCTAGTTCACCCCTCCACTTT. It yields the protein CASSPRQGASSPLHF.

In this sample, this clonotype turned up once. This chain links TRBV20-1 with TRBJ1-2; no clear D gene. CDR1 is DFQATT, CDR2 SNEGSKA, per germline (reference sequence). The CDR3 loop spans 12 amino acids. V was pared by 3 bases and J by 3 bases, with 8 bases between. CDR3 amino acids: CSASSGYYGYTF. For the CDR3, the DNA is TGCAGTGCTAGTAGTGGGTACTATGGCTACACCTTC.

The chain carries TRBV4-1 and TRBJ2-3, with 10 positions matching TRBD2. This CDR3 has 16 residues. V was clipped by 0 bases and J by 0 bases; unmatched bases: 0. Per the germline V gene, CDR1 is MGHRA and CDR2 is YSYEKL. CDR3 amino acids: CASSQEGLASTDTQYF. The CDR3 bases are TGCGCCAGCAGCCAAGAGGGACTAGCGAGCACAGATACGCAGTATTTT.

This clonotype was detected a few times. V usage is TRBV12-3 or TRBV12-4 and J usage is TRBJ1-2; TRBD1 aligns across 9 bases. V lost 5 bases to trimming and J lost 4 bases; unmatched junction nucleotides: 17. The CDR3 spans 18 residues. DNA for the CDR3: TGTGCCAGCAGTCCAAAGGGAAAAGGGGACAGGGCTTCCTATGGCTACACCTTC. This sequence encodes CASSPKGKGDRASYGYTF.

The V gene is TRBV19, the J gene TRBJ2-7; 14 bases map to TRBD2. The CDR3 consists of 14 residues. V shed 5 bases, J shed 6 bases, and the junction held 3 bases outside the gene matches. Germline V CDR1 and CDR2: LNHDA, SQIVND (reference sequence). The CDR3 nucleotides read TGTGCCAGTAGTCCTGGGACTAGCGGGAGCGAGCAGTACGTC. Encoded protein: CASSPGTSGSEQYV.

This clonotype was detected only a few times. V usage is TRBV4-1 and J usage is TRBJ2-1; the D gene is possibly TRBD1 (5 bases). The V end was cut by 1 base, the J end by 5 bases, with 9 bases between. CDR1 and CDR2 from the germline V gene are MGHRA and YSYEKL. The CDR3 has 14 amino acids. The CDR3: CASSQGAGNNEQFF. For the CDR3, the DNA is TGCGCCAGCAGCCAAGGGGCAGGGAACAATGAGCAGTTCTTC.

Here the CDR3 reads CASSEGRGSIGNTIYF. CDR3 DNA sequence: TGTGCCAGCAGTGAAGGGCGGGGATCGATAGGAAACACCATATATTTT. The chain joins TRBV2 to TRBJ1-3; D unclear. The CDR3 consists of 16 residues. V was cut by 1 base and J by 4 bases, with 14 bases left in between. The germline V gene encodes CDR1 SNHLY and CDR2 FYNNEI.